This T cell receptor (beta chain) derives from a study of cytomegalovirus exposure and HLA in healthy donors. Study at large: The use of the same platform for the 100 to 150 validation repertoires and the roughly 700 first-cohort repertoires was reported by a later analysis.

It was the 120-subject validation cohort, separate from the 666-subject first cohort, to which the donors belonged. As to this clone: Its specificity is unknown.

Per the germline V gene, CDR1 is SNHLY and CDR2 is FYNNEI. The CDR3 totals 17 residues. The V and J ends lost 4 bases and 6 bases, in that order; junction bases with no gene match: 11. TCRdb's copy holds only in-frame clones and misses some; the assay was immunoSEQ multiplex PCR. The repertoire includes about 58,000 clones, 90% of them detected once, and more than 1% sits in the top ten. Broader study findings: The authors listed around 150 TCR beta chains as cytomegalovirus-associated. Clusters of TCRs from the first cohort tended to co-occur in the 95 to 150 validation repertoires (as a later analysis found).

The V gene is TRBV2, the J gene TRBJ2-1; 11 bases are shared with TRBD2. The sample taken for sequencing was PBMCs. The sequence was obtained from a young man in good health and CMV-seronegative. The CDR3 reads CASSARAIAGGGNEQFF. The DNA of the CDR3 is TGTGCCAGCAGTGCCCGAGCAATAGCGGGAGGGGGCAATGAGCAGTTCTTC. The entire variable domain, with the rest obtained from reference TRBV2 and TRBJ2-1, is as follows: EPEVTQTPSHQVTQMGQEVILRCVPISNHLYFYWYRQILGQKVEFLVSFYNNEISEKSEIFDDQFSVERPDGSNFTLKIRSTKLEDSAMYFCASSARAIAGGGNEQFFGPGTRLTVL.